The 8 T cell receptor beta chains reported below all come from one sample, sequenced in a study of T cell repertoires in cytomegalovirus infection. Via MiXCR, TCRdb re-called the reads, giving one row per CDR3 protein. This sample has about 920,000 distinct CDR3 sequences; about 33% occur once, and the top ten carry 13%. These receptors' antigens are unknown. The sample consisted of cultured CD8+ T cells from PBMCs, taken from culture after CMV antigen stimulation. The receptor source for this set is a human donor in good health (CMV status not recorded). Some clones in this sample may be carry-over from other donors' samples.

The gene calls are TRBV6-5 and TRBJ2-2; D unclear. The CDR3 has 14 amino acids. In germline, CDR1 is MNHEY, CDR2 SVGAGI. The germline V and J ends were trimmed by 2 bases and 7 bases, with 11 bases remaining between them. DNA for the CDR3: TGTGCCAGCAGTTACGAGCAGTTTATCGGGGAGCTGTTTTTT. This translates into CASSYEQFIGELFF.

V is TRBV12-5 and J is TRBJ2-1; TRBD1 might be the D (6 bases). The germline V gene encodes CDR1 LGHNT and CDR2 FRNRAP. This CDR3 comprises 16 residues. Trimming left V 6 bases short and J 8 bases short, with 23 bases between. The CDR3 spells CASGSDTGYPPHEQFF. Written as DNA, the CDR3 is TGTGCTAGTGGCTCCGACACAGGGTATCCCCCACATGAGCAGTTCTTC.

The rearrangement joins TRBV9 to TRBJ2-1; 7 bases match TRBD1. Trimming at V came to 0 bases and at J to 0 bases, leaving 3 bases not matched to a gene. Germline V lookup: CDR1 SGDLS, CDR2 YYNGEE. CDR3 length: 16 amino acids. In DNA form, the CDR3 reads TGTGCCAGCAGCGTAGCTGGGACAGTCTCCTACAATGAGCAGTTCTTC. It specifies CASSVAGTVSYNEQFF.

The chain is built from TRBV5-5 and TRBJ2-7; TRBD1 agrees at 9 bases. J gave up 2 bases and V 4 bases, and 4 bases lay outside the gene matches. The CDR3 is made up of 14 amino acids. The germline V gene encodes CDR1 SGHKS and CDR2 YYEKEE (reference sequence). The DNA of the CDR3 is TGTGCCAGCAGCGAAGGGACAGGGCCCTACGAGCAGTACGTC. Residues: CASSEGTGPYEQYV.

V usage is TRBV6-6 and J usage is TRBJ1-5, with TRBD1 as a possible D gene (5 bases). The CDR3 consists of 10 residues. The germline CDR1 and CDR2 sequences are MNHNY and SVGAGI (reference sequence). The V end was cut by 11 bases, the J end by 10 bases, with 12 bases between. The CDR3 loop reads CAAGEGPQHF. The CDR3 DNA sequence: TGTGCCGCGGGGGAAGGTCCCCAGCATTTT.

As concerns this clonotype: In this CDR3 the conserved last residue, phenylalanine or tryptophan, is missing, so a read error is likely. In DNA form, the CDR3 reads TGTGCCAGCAGTCCAGGGGACACCCTCCACCTT. Translation gives CASSPGDTLHL. The V call is TRBV12-3 or TRBV12-4, the J call TRBJ1-6; D may be TRBD1 (6 bases). Trimming left V 5 bases short and J 14 bases short, with 10 bases between. The CDR3 length is 11 residues.

This clonotype has just a few counts. This sequence joins TRBV6-6 and TRBJ1-1; maybe TRBD1 (5 bases). Germline V gene data show CDR1 as MNHNY and CDR2 as SVGAGI (reference sequence). V shed 7 bases and J shed 9 bases, with 15 bases lying between them. CDR3 length: 12 amino acids. The DNA for the CDR3 is TGTGCCAGCATCGAGACGGGGGTTCAAGCTTTCTTT. Translating it yields CASIETGVQAFF.

This clonotype occurred many times. Here the CDR3 DNA reads TGTGCCATCAAATCAGGTGGACAGGACACTGAAGCTTTCTTT. Translating gives CAIKSGGQDTEAFF. This chain connects TRBV7-9 to TRBJ1-1; 7 nucleotides match TRBD1. The CDR3 has 14 residues. Germline trimming cut 10 bases from V and 3 bases from J; bases unmatched to any gene: 11. The germline gives CDR1 SEHNR, CDR2 FQNEAQ (reference sequence).